This TCR beta chain was documented in a study of breast tumors, draining lymph nodes, adjacent tissues. Study conclusions and caveats: The data were judged consistent with most tumor T cells coming from lymph node and expanding in tumor. Tumor T cell lymph node origin was a supported hypothesis, not proven. Luminal-like breast cancer showed significantly higher tumor–nontumor repertoire similarity than basal-like. Tumors had less TCR diversity than lymph nodes, more than nontumor tissue.

This clonotype was found once. Its antigen remains unidentified. Axillary draining lymph nodes of breast cancer patients supplied the node samples. Per the germline V gene, CDR1 is DFQATT and CDR2 is SNEGSKA (reference sequence). The CDR3 length is 14 residues. V shed 0 bases, J shed 7 bases, and the junction held 4 bases outside the gene matches. In TCRdb, the multiplex PCR reads were re-called with MiXCR into one record per CDR3 protein. The data hold 120,000 or so distinct CDR3 sequences, with 15% to 20% observed a single time. Sequencing input: axillary lymph node tissue. The clonotype originates from a female donor with breast cancer. Some clones in this sample may be carry-over from other donors' samples. The J gene is TRBJ2-2, the V gene TRBV20-1; 8 bases map to TRBD1. The CDR3 bases are TGCAGTGCTAGAGAGGGACAGGACAGCGGGGAGCTGTTTTTT. Amino acid sequence: CSAREGQDSGELFF.